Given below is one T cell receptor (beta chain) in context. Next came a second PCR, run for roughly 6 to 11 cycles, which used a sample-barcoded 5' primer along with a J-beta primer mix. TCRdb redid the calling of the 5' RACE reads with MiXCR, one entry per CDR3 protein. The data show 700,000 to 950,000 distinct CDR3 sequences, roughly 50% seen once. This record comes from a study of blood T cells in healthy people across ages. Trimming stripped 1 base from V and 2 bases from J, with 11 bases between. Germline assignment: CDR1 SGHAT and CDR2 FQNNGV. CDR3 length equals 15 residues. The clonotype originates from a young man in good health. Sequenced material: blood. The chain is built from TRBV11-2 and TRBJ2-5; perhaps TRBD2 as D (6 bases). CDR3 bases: TGTGCCAGCAGCTTAGTCGGGAGCGGACAAGAGACCCAGTACTTC. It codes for CASSLVGSGQETQYF.